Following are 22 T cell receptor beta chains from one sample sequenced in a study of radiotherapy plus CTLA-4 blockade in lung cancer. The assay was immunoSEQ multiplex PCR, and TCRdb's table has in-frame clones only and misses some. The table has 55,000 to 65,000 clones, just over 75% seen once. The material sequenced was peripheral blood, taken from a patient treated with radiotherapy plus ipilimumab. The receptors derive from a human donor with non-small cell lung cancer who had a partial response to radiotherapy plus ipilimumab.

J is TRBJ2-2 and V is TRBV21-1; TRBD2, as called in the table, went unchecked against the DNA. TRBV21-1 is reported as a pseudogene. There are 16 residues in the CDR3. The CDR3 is CASLGLAEPNTGELFF. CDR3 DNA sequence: TGTGCCAGCCTGGGACTAGCGGAGCCGAACACCGGGGAGCTGTTTTTT.

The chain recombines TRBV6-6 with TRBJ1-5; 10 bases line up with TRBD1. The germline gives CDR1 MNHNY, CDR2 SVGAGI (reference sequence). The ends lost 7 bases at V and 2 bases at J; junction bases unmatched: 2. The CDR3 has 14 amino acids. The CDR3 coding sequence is TGTGCCAGCACCGGACAGGGGGGCAATCAGCCCCAGCATTTT. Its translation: CASTGQGGNQPQHF.

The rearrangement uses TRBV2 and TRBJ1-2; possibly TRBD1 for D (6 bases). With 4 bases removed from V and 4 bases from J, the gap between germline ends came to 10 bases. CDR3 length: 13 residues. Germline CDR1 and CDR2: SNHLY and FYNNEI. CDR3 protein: CASSAGQSYGYTF. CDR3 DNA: TGTGCCAGCAGTGCTGGACAGAGCTATGGCTACACCTTC.

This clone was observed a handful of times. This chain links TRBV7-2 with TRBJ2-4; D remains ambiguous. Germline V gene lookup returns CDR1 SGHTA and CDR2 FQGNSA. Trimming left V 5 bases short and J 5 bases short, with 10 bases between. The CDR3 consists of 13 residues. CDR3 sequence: CASSDPVENIQYF. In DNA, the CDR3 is TGTGCCAGCAGCGATCCGGTGGAAAACATTCAGTACTTC.

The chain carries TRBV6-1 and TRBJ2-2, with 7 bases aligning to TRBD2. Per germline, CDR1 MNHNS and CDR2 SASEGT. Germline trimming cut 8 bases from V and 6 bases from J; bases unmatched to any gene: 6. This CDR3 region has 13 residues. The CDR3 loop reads CASRWGGAGELFF. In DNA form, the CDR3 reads TGTGCCAGCCGGTGGGGGGGGGCCGGGGAGCTGTTTTTT.

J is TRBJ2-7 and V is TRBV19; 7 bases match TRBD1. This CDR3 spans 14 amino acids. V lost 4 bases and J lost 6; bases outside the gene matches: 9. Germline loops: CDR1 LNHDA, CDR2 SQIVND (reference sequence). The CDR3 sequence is CASSTQGPRFEQYF. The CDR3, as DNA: TGTGCCAGTAGTACACAGGGGCCCAGATTCGAGCAGTACTTC.

The CDR3, as DNA: TGCAGCGTCCCAAAGTATGGACAGCAAGAGACCCAGTACTTC. Translated, it gives CSVPKYGQQETQYF. The chain carries TRBV29-1 and TRBJ2-5, with D possibly being TRBD1 (6 bases). The germline V gene has CDR1 SQVTM and CDR2 ANQGSEA. The CDR3 covers 14 residues. Trimming took 6 bases from V and 2 from J, leaving 16 bases between them. Full variable domain (outside the CDR3, taken from reference TRBV29-1 and TRBJ2-5): SAVISQKPSRDICQRGTSLTIQCQVDSQVTMMFWYRQQPGQSLTLIATANQGSEATYESGFVIDKFPISRPNLTFSTLTVSNMSPEDSSIYLCSVPKYGQQETQYFGPGTRLLVL.

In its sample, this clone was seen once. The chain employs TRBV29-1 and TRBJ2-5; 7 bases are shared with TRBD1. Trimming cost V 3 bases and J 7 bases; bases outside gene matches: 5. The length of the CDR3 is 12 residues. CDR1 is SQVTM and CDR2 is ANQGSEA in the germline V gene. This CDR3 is CSVERGRGTQYF. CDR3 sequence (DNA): TGCAGCGTTGAGAGGGGGCGAGGGACCCAGTACTTC.

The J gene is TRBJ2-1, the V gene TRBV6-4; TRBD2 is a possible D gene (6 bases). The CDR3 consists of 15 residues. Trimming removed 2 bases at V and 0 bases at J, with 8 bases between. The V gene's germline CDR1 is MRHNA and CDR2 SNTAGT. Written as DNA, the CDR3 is TGTGCCAGCAGTGACGGGGGGATCTCCTACAATGAGCAGTTCTTC. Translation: CASSDGGISYNEQFF.

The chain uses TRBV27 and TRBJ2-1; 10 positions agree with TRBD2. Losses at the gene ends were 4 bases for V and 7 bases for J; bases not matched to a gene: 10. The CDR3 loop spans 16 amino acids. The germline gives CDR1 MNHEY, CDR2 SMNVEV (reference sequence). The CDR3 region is CASSYHSGGIVNEQFF. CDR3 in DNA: TGTGCCAGCAGTTATCATAGCGGGGGGATCGTGAATGAGCAGTTCTTC.

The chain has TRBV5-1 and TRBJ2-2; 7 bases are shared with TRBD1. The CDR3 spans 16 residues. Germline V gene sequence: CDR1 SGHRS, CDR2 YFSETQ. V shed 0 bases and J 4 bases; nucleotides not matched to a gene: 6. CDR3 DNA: TGCGCCAGCAGCTTGGCGCGGACAGGCGGCACCGGGGAGCTGTTTTTT. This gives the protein CASSLARTGGTGELFF.

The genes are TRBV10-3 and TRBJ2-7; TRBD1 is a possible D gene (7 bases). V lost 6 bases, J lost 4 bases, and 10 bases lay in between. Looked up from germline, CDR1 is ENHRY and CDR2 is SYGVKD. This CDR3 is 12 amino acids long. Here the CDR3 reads CAISQGGYEQYF. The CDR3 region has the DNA TGTGCCATCAGCCAGGGGGGTTACGAGCAGTACTTC.

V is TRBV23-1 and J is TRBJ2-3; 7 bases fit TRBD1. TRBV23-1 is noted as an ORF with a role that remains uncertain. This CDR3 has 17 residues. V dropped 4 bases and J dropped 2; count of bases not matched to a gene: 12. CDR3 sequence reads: CASSRDPLQGSTDTQYF. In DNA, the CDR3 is TGCGCCAGCAGTCGCGATCCCCTACAGGGGTCCACAGATACGCAGTATTTT.

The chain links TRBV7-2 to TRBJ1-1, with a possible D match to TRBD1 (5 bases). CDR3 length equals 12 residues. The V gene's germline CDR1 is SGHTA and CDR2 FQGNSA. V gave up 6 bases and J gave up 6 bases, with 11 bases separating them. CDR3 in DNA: TGTGCCAGCAGGGTAATCAGGGCTGAAGCTTTCTTT. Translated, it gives CASRVIRAEAFF.

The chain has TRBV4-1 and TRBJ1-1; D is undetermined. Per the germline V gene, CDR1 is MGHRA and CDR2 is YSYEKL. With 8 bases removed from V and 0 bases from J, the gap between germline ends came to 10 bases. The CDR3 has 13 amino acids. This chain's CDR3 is CASGGEVNTEAFF. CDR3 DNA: TGCGCCAGCGGCGGGGAGGTGAACACTGAAGCTTTCTTT.

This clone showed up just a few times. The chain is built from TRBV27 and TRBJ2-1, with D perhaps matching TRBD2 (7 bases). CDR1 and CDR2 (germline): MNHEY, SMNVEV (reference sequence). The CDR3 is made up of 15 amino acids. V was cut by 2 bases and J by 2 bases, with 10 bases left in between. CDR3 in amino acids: CASSLGGGTYNEQFF. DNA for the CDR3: TGTGCCAGCAGTTTAGGGGGGGGCACCTACAATGAGCAGTTCTTC.

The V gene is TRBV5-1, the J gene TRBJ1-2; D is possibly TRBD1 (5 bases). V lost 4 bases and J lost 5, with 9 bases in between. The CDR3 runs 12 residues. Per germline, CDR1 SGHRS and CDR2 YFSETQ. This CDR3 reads CASSAGTYGYTF. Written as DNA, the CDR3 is TGCGCCAGCAGCGCCGGGACTTATGGCTACACCTTC. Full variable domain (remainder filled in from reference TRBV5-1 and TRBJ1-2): KAGVTQTPRYLIKTRGQQVTLSCSPISGHRSVSWYQQTPGQGLQFLFEYFSETQRNKGNFPGRFSGRQFSNSRSEMNVSTLELGDSALYLCASSAGTYGYTFGSGTRLTVV.

In DNA form, the CDR3 reads TGTGCCAGCAGCTTAGCGCTGGGGGCAGGGGAAGGCTACACCTTC. This sequence encodes CASSLALGAGEGYTF. V and J are TRBV7-9 and TRBJ1-2; D possibly corresponds to TRBD1 (6 bases). There are 15 residues in the CDR3. Looked up from germline, CDR1 is SEHNR and CDR2 is FQNEAQ (reference sequence). V lost 0 bases, J lost 8 bases, and 16 bases lay in between.

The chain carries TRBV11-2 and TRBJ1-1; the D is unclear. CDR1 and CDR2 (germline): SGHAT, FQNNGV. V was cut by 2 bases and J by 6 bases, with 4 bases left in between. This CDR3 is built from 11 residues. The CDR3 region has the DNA TGTGCCAGCAGCTTATCGGCTGAAGCTTTCTTT. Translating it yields CASSLSAEAFF. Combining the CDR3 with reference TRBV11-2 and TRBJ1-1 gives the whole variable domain EAGVAQSPRYKIIEKRQSVAFWCNPISGHATLYWYQQILGQGPKLLIQFQNNGVVDDSQLPKDRFSAERLKGVDSTLKIQPAKLEDSAVYLCASSLSAEAFFGQGTRLTVV.

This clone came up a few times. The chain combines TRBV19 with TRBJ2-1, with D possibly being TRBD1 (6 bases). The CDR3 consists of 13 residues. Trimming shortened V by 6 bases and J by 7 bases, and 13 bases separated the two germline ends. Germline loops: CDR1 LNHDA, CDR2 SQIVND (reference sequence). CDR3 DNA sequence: TGTGCCAGTAGCCAGTTCCAGGGGAATGAGCAGTTCTTC. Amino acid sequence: CASSQFQGNEQFF.

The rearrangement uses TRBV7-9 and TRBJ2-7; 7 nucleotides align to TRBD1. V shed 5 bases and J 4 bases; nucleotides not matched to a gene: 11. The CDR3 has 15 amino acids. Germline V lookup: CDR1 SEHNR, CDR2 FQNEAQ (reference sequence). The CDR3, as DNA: TGTGCCAGCAGCAACGCACGGGACAGAAGTTACGAGCAGTACTTC. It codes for CASSNARDRSYEQYF. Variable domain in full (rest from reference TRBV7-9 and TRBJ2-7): DTGVSQNPRHKITKRGQNVTFRCDPISEHNRLYWYRQTLGQGPEFLTYFQNEAQLEKSRLLSDRFSAERPKGSFSTLEIQRTEQGDSAMYLCASSNARDRSYEQYFGPGTRLTVT.

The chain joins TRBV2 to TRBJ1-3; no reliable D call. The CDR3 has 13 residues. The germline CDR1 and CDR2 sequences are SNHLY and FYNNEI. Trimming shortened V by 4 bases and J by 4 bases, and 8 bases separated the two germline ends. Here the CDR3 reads CASSVLPGNTIYF. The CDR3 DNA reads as TGTGCCAGCAGTGTACTCCCCGGAAACACCATATATTTT. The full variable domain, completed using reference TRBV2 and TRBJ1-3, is EPEVTQTPSHQVTQMGQEVILRCVPISNHLYFYWYRQILGQKVEFLVSFYNNEISEKSEIFDDQFSVERPDGSNFTLKIRSTKLEDSAMYFCASSVLPGNTIYFGEGSWLTVV.